This T cell receptor beta chain was retrieved from a study of T-cell memory formation after mild COVID-19 (dated by TCRdb to the early 2020s). Notes on the research overall: TCR sequence clusters from the two donors were found to be largely donor specific. In a couple of donors, T-cell clones that expanded and contracted after mild COVID-19 were tracked by sequencing TCRalpha and TCRbeta repertoires over time. Two young, previously healthy adult volunteers made up the cohort, one male and one female. What the study reported, not specific to this receptor: Balanced CD4/CD8 phenotypes were observed for clones contracting from day 15 to 85, whereas a bias towards CD4+ was observed for a second wave of clones expanding from day 15 to 37. Contracting CD4+ clones were found mainly in CM and EM memory subsets, while CD8+ clones were enriched in EMRA. Some responding clones were found in pre-infection memory, which suggests that pre-existing cross-reactive memory T cells took part in the SARS-CoV-2 response. The study included only a couple of mild cases, and larger cohorts that include severe cases with pre-infection samples were judged to be necessary. SARS-CoV-2 specificity of the second-wave clones peaking on day 37 was not confirmed.

CDR1 DFQATT and CDR2 SNEGSKA are derived from the germline V gene (reference sequence). Trimming costs V 3 bases and J 3 bases, and their ends lie 11 bases apart. The CDR3 covers 13 residues, taking in both the cysteine and the phenylalanine. The entry retains the CDR3 DNA only, 39 bases that are in frame from base 1. These reads were obtained on an Illumina NovaSeq 6000. cDNA libraries for TCRalpha and TCRbeta were prepared by 5'RACE using constant-segment primers, with sample barcodes and unique molecular identifiers added. RNA was extracted from every sample with Trizol reagent. The libraries were amplified in two PCR steps, and the second step added a second sample barcode and Illumina TruSeq adapters. Sequencing of libraries was performed on an Illumina NovaSeq with 2 x 150 bp paired-end reads. Per the original workflow: Reads were demultiplexed and collapsed into UMI-guided consensus sequences with migec v1.2.7. Using mixcr v2.1.11, UMI consensuses were aligned to TRA and TRB V and J templates and then assembled into clonotypes. Clonotypes were classified as expanded or contracted when called significant by both edgeR and NoisET, with noise models trained on biological replicates. For edgeR calls, the cutoffs were a false discovery rate-adjusted p below 0.01 and a log2 fold-change threshold of 1. As an exploratory analysis of dynamics, max-normalized trajectories of the 1000 most abundant clonotypes were examined with PCA combined with hierarchical clustering. Each responding clone was given a CD4 or CD8 phenotype based on the CD4+ and CD8+ repertoires, which had been sequenced separately. The raw public reads went through TCRdb reprocessing: fastp at Q25, MiXCR clone calling, in-frame beta chains kept. Every CDR3 protein is listed once, alongside the most common genes and DNA of its rows. The V and J calls were determined by TCRdb, not by the authors. In all, the sample holds 75,000 to 90,000 distinct CDR3 sequences, and 11% to 15% of those were seen once. The top ten clones comprise 31% of the sample.

This clonotype was detected a few times. What antigen it recognizes has not been identified. Base quality data are lacking; no much larger clone is found one base away. PBMCs were isolated by Ficoll-Paque density gradient centrifugation. The sequence joins TRBV20-1 to TRBJ1-1; the D segment cannot be called with confidence. Material for sequencing was PBMCs or a T cell subset sorted from them (not recorded which). The TCR comes from an adult woman who had mild COVID-19 (a few samples of this study predate the infection). The sample titles of this study are shuffled in the database, so cell type and time point are left out; the donor was told from shared clones. The sequenced DNA is TGCAGTGCTAGTGTTGGGAGGTACACTGAAGCTTTCTTT. This is translated as CSASVGRYTEAFF.